These T cell receptor beta chains were read from a single sample in a study. TCRdb re-derived calls from the RT-PCR reads in MiXCR, one entry per CDR3 protein. The table lists almost 700,000 distinct CDR3 sequences, 11% to 15% of them singletons. Sequenced material: memory CD4+ T cells from blood. These receptors were collected from a female donor in good health, serving as a healthy control. The CDR3 runs from the conserved cysteine through the conserved F or W. D genes are given only for firm matches. The size of a clone is reported for some rows only, either as once, few or many, or as a class for expanded clones.

TRBV6-5	many	TRBJ2-5	TRBD2	CASSYEASGSGTQYF	TGTGCCAGCAGTTACGAGGCTAGCGGGAGCGGGACCCAGTACTTC
TRBV4-3	.	TRBJ1-4	.	CASSQGVGVANEKLFF	TGCGCCAGCAGCCAAGGCGTAGGGGTGGCTAATGAAAAACTGTTTTTT
TRBV6-1	many	TRBJ2-1	TRBD2	CASIRTSGRLNEQFF	TGTGCCAGCATTCGGACTAGCGGGAGGCTGAATGAGCAGTTCTTC
TRBV5-1	.	TRBJ1-1	.	CASSGETGLNTEAFF	TGCGCCAGCAGCGGGGAAACAGGACTGAACACTGAAGCTTTCTTT
TRBV6-5	many	TRBJ1-6	TRBD1	CASSYDRGSPLHF	TGTGCCAGCAGTTACGACAGGGGATCACCCCTCCACTTT
TRBV5-1	few	TRBJ1-1	.	CASSPLGELQGAEAFF	TGCGCCAGCAGCCCCCTGGGGGAGCTCCAAGGGGCTGAAGCTTTCTTT
TRBV7-2	.	TRBJ2-2	TRBD2	CASSYFGRVAGELFF	TGTGCCAGCAGCTATTTCGGGAGGGTCGCCGGGGAGCTGTTTTTT
TRBV11-1	few	TRBJ2-6	.	CASSLVGHFSGANVLTF	TGTGCCAGCAGCTTAGTCGGACACTTCTCTGGGGCCAACGTCCTGACTTTC
TRBV20-1	.	TRBJ1-6	.	CSARTDSYNSPLHF	TGCAGTGCTAGGACTGACTCCTATAATTCACCCCTCCACTTT
TRBV10-3	many	TRBJ1-2	.	CAISDQNLPNYGYTF	TGTGCCATCAGTGATCAAAATCTTCCTAACTATGGCTACACCTTC